One and the same sample provided the 32 T cell receptor beta chains below, sequenced in a study of shared clonotypes between healthy human individuals. Some clones are missing from TCRdb's copy, which holds only in-frame ones; the method was immunoSEQ multiplex PCR. This sample has about 2.3 million clones, with 93% found just once. The sequencing input was naive CD4+ T cells from PBMCs. Specified subset: CD45RA+ positively selected. These receptors came from a man aged 18 to 30 in good health. Some clones in this sample may be carry-over from other donors' samples.

J is TRBJ1-1 and V is TRBV29-1; 7 bases match TRBD1. J lost 9 bases, V lost 5 bases, and 12 bases had no gene match. The germline gives CDR1 SQVTM, CDR2 ANQGSEA. The CDR3 is 13 residues long. In nucleotides, the CDR3 is TGCAGCGTTCAGACAGGGTGGGCGAGTCAAGCTTTCTTT. Its translation is CSVQTGWASQAFF.

The genes are TRBV28 and TRBJ1-5; 7 bases match TRBD1. The germline CDR1 and CDR2 sequences are MDHEN and SYDVKM. The CDR3 spans 15 residues. Losses at the gene ends were 6 bases for V and 4 bases for J; bases not matched to a gene: 9. The CDR3 region is CASRIDRVPNQPQHF. The CDR3 DNA is TGTGCCAGCAGGATCGACAGGGTCCCAAATCAGCCCCAGCATTTT.

The V and J genes are TRBV10-3 and TRBJ2-7; 10 bases match TRBD1. The CDR3 covers 15 residues. Per the germline V gene, CDR1 is ENHRY and CDR2 is SYGVKD. In DNA, the CDR3 is TGTGCTACCATCAATCAGGACAGGGGGGGTTACGAGCAGTACTTC. Amino acids: CATINQDRGGYEQYF.

This chain links TRBV18 with TRBJ2-5; D unclear. The CDR3 has 14 amino acids. Trimming removed 3 bases at V and 4 bases at J, with 12 bases between. In germline, CDR1 is KGHSH, CDR2 LQKENI. CDR3 bases: TGTGCCAGCTCACCCAGCCGGGTCGGAGAGACCCAGTACTTC. Translation gives CASSPSRVGETQYF. Full variable domain (missing parts from reference TRBV18 and TRBJ2-5): NAGVMQNPRHLVRRRGQEARLRCSPMKGHSHVYWYRQLPEEGLKFMVYLQKENIIDESGMPKERFSAEFPKEGPSILRIQQVVRGDSAAYFCASSPSRVGETQYFGPGTRLLVL.

The chain has TRBV5-1 and TRBJ2-1, with D maybe TRBD2 (6 bases). V lost 3 bases and J lost 5, with 9 bases in between. CDR3 length: 13 amino acids. Germline V gene sequence: CDR1 SGHRS, CDR2 YFSETQ. CDR3 DNA: TGCGCCAGCAGCTACGGGGGAAACAATGAGCAGTTCTTC. Its protein product is CASSYGGNNEQFF. The full variable domain, completed using reference TRBV5-1 and TRBJ2-1, is KAGVTQTPRYLIKTRGQQVTLSCSPISGHRSVSWYQQTPGQGLQFLFEYFSETQRNKGNFPGRFSGRQFSNSRSEMNVSTLELGDSALYLCASSYGGNNEQFFGPGTRLTVL.

The rearrangement joins TRBV29-1 to TRBJ2-3; D gene ambiguous. V was shortened by 5 bases and J by 5 bases, with 20 bases between the two germline ends. Germline CDR1 is SQVTM and CDR2 is ANQGSEA. This CDR3 region has 15 residues. For the CDR3, the DNA is TGCAGCGTTCCACAAGGGTCAGCCACTTTAGATACGCAGTATTTT. It is translated as CSVPQGSATLDTQYF.

On this clone: This specimen includes other DNA sequences encoding the same CDR3. The CDR3 region has the DNA TGTGCCAGCAGTTTGGCAGGGGGCTCCAAAAACATTCAGTACTTC. Residues: CASSLAGGSKNIQYF. The chain uses TRBV28 and TRBJ2-4, with 8 bases matching TRBD1. J was trimmed by 2 bases and V by 3 bases; bases with no gene match: 3. Per germline, CDR1 MDHEN and CDR2 SYDVKM. This CDR3 has 15 amino acids.

The rearrangement joins TRBV28 to TRBJ2-1; no clear D gene. This CDR3 is 14 amino acids long. V lost 1 base to trimming and J lost 8 bases, with 12 bases between them. Germline V gene lookup returns CDR1 MDHEN and CDR2 SYDVKM. The CDR3 DNA follows: TGTGCCAGCAGTTTATCTCAGATTGGGCATGAGCAGTTCTTC. This sequence encodes CASSLSQIGHEQFF.

The chain links TRBV19 to TRBJ2-3; 8 nucleotides line up with TRBD1. The CDR3 totals 14 residues. V gave up 6 bases and J gave up 3 bases; unmatched junction bases: 5. Germline V gene lookup returns CDR1 LNHDA and CDR2 SQIVND (reference sequence). The CDR3 here is CASRTGESTDTQYF. The CDR3 DNA follows: TGTGCCAGTAGGACAGGGGAAAGTACAGATACGCAGTATTTT.

This CDR3 reads CASSPPIGRVYNEQFF. The DNA of the CDR3 is TGTGCCAGCAGCCCACCCATAGGGCGGGTATACAATGAGCAGTTCTTC. This rearrangement joins TRBV7-6 to TRBJ2-1, with D perhaps matching TRBD2 (5 bases). The V end was cut by 5 bases, the J end by 4 bases, with 18 bases between. In germline, CDR1 is SGHVS, CDR2 FNYEAQ. This CDR3 spans 16 amino acids.

V usage is TRBV6-1 and J usage is TRBJ1-5; the match to TRBD1 covers 9 bases. The CDR3 runs to 16 residues. CDR1 and CDR2 (germline): MNHNS, SASEGT. The trim removed 4 bases at V and 0 bases at J, leaving 4 bases unmatched. CDR3 amino acids: CASSVDRGVSNQPQHF. The CDR3 DNA is TGTGCCAGCAGTGTCGACAGGGGGGTTAGCAATCAGCCCCAGCATTTT.

The rearrangement links TRBV7-2 to TRBJ1-1, with D possibly TRBD1 on 5 matching bases. V lost 3 bases and J 11 bases, leaving 13 bases between the germline ends. CDR1 and CDR2 (germline): SGHTA, FQGNSA. CDR3 length equals 12 residues. DNA of the CDR3: TGTGCCAGCAGCTTCGTGGCAGGGTGGGCTTTCTTT. Translated, it gives CASSFVAGWAFF.

The rearrangement joins TRBV28 to TRBJ2-2; D remains ambiguous. V lost 6 bases and J lost 1, with 3 bases in between. From germline, CDR1 is MDHEN and CDR2 SYDVKM. The CDR3 runs to 12 residues. The chain's CDR3 is CASRENTGELFF. The CDR3 DNA reads as TGTGCCAGCAGGGAGAACACCGGGGAGCTGTTTTTT.

Concerning this clone itself: Within the sample, other DNA sequences also encode this same CDR3. The chain recombines TRBV9 with TRBJ2-1; 7 bases match TRBD2. The length of the CDR3 is 14 residues. V was pared by 2 bases and J by 3 bases, with 2 bases of the junction left unmatched. The germline gives CDR1 SGDLS, CDR2 YYNGEE. DNA of the CDR3: TGTGCCAGCAGCGTGGGAGGGCTCTACAATGAGCAGTTCTTC. This codes for CASSVGGLYNEQFF.

The chain has TRBV7-2 and TRBJ2-3; TRBD2 matches 8 bases. V trimming: 3 bases; J trimming: 3 bases; junction bases outside the gene matches: 2. The CDR3 length is 14 residues. The germline V gene has CDR1 SGHTA and CDR2 FQGNSA. The CDR3 nucleotides read TGTGCCAGCAGCTTTAGCGGGATGACAGATACGCAGTATTTT. Translation gives CASSFSGMTDTQYF.

This sequence joins TRBV30 and TRBJ2-7, with TRBD1 identical over 9 bases. Unmatched junction bases numbered 21, after V lost 6 bases and J lost 3 bases. The CDR3 contains 18 residues. CDR1 GTSNPN and CDR2 SVGIG come from the germline V gene (reference sequence). CDR3 amino acids: CACEPGQGNFGFGYEQYF. DNA for the CDR3: TGTGCCTGCGAACCGGGACAGGGTAATTTTGGTTTTGGCTACGAGCAGTACTTC. The full variable domain, in which reference TRBV30 and TRBJ2-7 provide the parts outside the CDR3, is SQTIHQWPATLVQPVGSPLSLECTVEGTSNPNLYWYRQAAGRGLQLLFYSVGIGQISSEVPQNLSASRPQDRQFILSSKKLLLSDSGFYLCACEPGQGNFGFGYEQYFGPGTRLTVT.

The chain couples TRBV5-8 to TRBJ1-4; D not resolved. This CDR3 is 16 amino acids long. Germline loops: CDR1 SGHTS, CDR2 YDEGEE. V was trimmed by 2 bases and J by 3 bases, leaving 14 bases between them. CDR3 nucleotides: TGTGCCAGCAGCTTCTATAGGCGGAGTTCTAATGAAAAACTGTTTTTT. Translating it yields CASSFYRRSSNEKLFF.

The gene calls are TRBV9 and TRBJ1-3, with TRBD1 as a possible D gene (6 bases). This CDR3 is 15 amino acids long. Germline CDR1 is SGDLS and CDR2 is YYNGEE. The V and J ends lost 3 bases and 0 bases respectively, with 10 bases between them. In nucleotides, the CDR3 is TGTGCCAGCAGCGACGGACAGTTCTCTGGAAACACCATATATTTT. This encodes CASSDGQFSGNTIYF. Full variable domain (missing parts from reference TRBV9 and TRBJ1-3): DSGVTQTPKHLITATGQRVTLRCSPRSGDLSVYWYQQSLDQGLQFLIQYYNGEERAKGNILERFSAQQFPDLHSELNLSSLELGDSALYFCASSDGQFSGNTIYFGEGSWLTVV.

The chain joins TRBV5-1 to TRBJ2-2; 9 bases map to TRBD1. With V trimmed by 4 bases and J by 2 bases, 12 bases remained unmatched. Per germline, CDR1 SGHRS and CDR2 YFSETQ. The CDR3 runs to 18 residues. The CDR3 coding sequence is TGCGCCAGCAGCCCCCTTGTTGTGGGACAGGGAAACACCGGGGAGCTGTTTTTT. Its translation: CASSPLVVGQGNTGELFF.

This chain links TRBV19 with TRBJ2-5; D possibly corresponds to TRBD2 (6 bases). Germline CDR1 is LNHDA and CDR2 is SQIVND (reference sequence). This CDR3 contains 14 residues. Trimming took off 6 bases at V and 5 bases at J, with 16 bases between the two ends. CDR3 nucleotides: TGTGCCAGTAGAGCCTTGGGCAGCGGGGAGACCCAGTACTTC. It specifies CASRALGSGETQYF.

The chain links TRBV6-1 to TRBJ2-2; D remains unclear. This CDR3 has 13 residues. Trimming stripped 2 bases from V and 4 bases from J, with 5 bases between. Looked up from germline, CDR1 is MNHNS and CDR2 is SASEGT. The CDR3 protein is CASSERITGELFF. CDR3 in DNA: TGTGCCAGCAGTGAAAGGATCACCGGGGAGCTGTTTTTT.

On this clone itself: This same CDR3 is encoded by further DNA sequences in the sample. CDR3 sequence reads: CASSLVAGSYEQYF. CDR3 sequence (DNA): TGTGCCAGCAGCTTAGTGGCCGGATCCTACGAGCAGTACTTC. V is TRBV7-2 and J is TRBJ2-7; unclear D gene. The CDR3 extends over 14 amino acids. From germline, CDR1 is SGHTA and CDR2 FQGNSA. The germline V and J ends were trimmed by 1 base and 1 base, with 8 bases remaining between them.

The V gene is TRBV7-2, the J gene TRBJ1-3, with D hard to call. Germline CDR1 reads SGHTA; CDR2 reads FQGNSA. This CDR3 comprises 13 residues. The germline V and J ends were trimmed by 3 bases and 6 bases, with 9 bases remaining between them. CDR3 DNA sequence: TGTGCCAGCAGCTTCGGGCAGCCAAACACCATATATTTT. Protein product: CASSFGQPNTIYF.

The chain recombines TRBV19 with TRBJ2-5, with 7 bases matching TRBD1. The trim removed 1 base at V and 2 bases at J, leaving 4 bases unmatched. CDR1 and CDR2 from the germline V gene are LNHDA and SQIVND (reference sequence). The CDR3 runs to 15 residues. This chain's CDR3 is CASSIVGTVQETQYF. As DNA, the CDR3 is TGTGCCAGTAGTATAGTAGGGACAGTTCAAGAGACCCAGTACTTC. Full variable domain (missing parts from reference TRBV19 and TRBJ2-5): DGGITQSPKYLFRKEGQNVTLSCEQNLNHDAMYWYRQDPGQGLRLIYYSQIVNDFQKGDIAEGYSVSREKKESFPLTVTSAQKNPTAFYLCASSIVGTVQETQYFGPGTRLLVL.

The gene calls are TRBV5-1 and TRBJ2-3, with D possibly TRBD2 on 6 matching bases. Germline V CDR1 and CDR2: SGHRS, YFSETQ. Trimming removed 6 bases at V and 3 bases at J, with 14 bases between. The length of the CDR3 is 14 residues. The CDR3 loop reads CASNPGGWTDTQYF. Written as DNA, the CDR3 is TGCGCCAGCAATCCCGGGGGTTGGACAGATACGCAGTATTTT.

This clone was observed a handful of times. The V call is TRBV29-1, the J call TRBJ1-1; perhaps TRBD1 as D (6 bases). In germline, CDR1 is SQVTM, CDR2 ANQGSEA. Trimming stripped 6 bases from V and 5 bases from J, with 16 bases between. CDR3 size: 13 residues. The CDR3 protein is CSVNTGSGTEAFF. The DNA for the CDR3 is TGCAGCGTCAACACAGGGAGTGGGACTGAAGCTTTCTTT.

The V gene is TRBV27, the J gene TRBJ2-7; possible D gene TRBD2, 6 bases. The CDR3 runs 14 residues. In germline, CDR1 is MNHEY, CDR2 SMNVEV (reference sequence). Trimming took off 5 bases at V and 0 bases at J, with 11 bases between the two ends. The CDR3 coding sequence is TGTGCCAGCAGTCGTCTAGCGAGCTCCTACGAGCAGTACTTC. Its translation: CASSRLASSYEQYF.

The chain recombines TRBV5-1 with TRBJ2-1, with a weak D call TRBD2 (5 bases). The length of the CDR3 is 16 residues. The V end was cut by 0 bases, the J end by 6 bases, with 16 bases between. CDR1 and CDR2 from the germline V gene are SGHRS and YFSETQ. Here the CDR3 reads CASSLELREWRNEQFF. As DNA, the CDR3 is TGCGCCAGCAGCTTGGAATTGAGGGAGTGGCGCAATGAGCAGTTCTTC.

This clone was seen once. At the DNA level, this CDR3 is encoded by other sequences in the same sample as well. V and J are TRBV9 and TRBJ2-1, with D hard to call. V was cut by 3 bases and J by 0 bases, with 10 bases left in between. CDR1 is SGDLS and CDR2 is YYNGEE in the germline V gene. The CDR3 consists of 15 residues. The CDR3 sequence: CASSAGASSYNEQFF. The CDR3 nucleotides are TGTGCCAGCAGCGCCGGTGCGAGCTCCTACAATGAGCAGTTCTTC.

The chain couples TRBV19 to TRBJ2-4; TRBD2 matches 11 bases. The germline V gene encodes CDR1 LNHDA and CDR2 SQIVND (reference sequence). This CDR3 is 14 amino acids long. With 6 bases clipped from V and 4 bases from J, the junction kept 2 bases outside the gene matches. CDR3 DNA sequence: TGTGCCAGTAGCGTAGCGGGAGGGAAAAACATTCAGTACTTC. Protein: CASSVAGGKNIQYF. Drawing the rest from reference TRBV19 and TRBJ2-4, the complete variable domain is DGGITQSPKYLFRKEGQNVTLSCEQNLNHDAMYWYRQDPGQGLRLIYYSQIVNDFQKGDIAEGYSVSREKKESFPLTVTSAQKNPTAFYLCASSVAGGKNIQYFGAGTRLSVL.

Worth noting for this clone: Other DNA sequences within the sample encode an identical CDR3. The chain is built from TRBV19 and TRBJ1-5; 9 bases map to TRBD1. The V gene's germline CDR1 is LNHDA and CDR2 SQIVND (reference sequence). Trimming at V came to 6 bases and at J to 7 bases, leaving 4 bases not matched to a gene. The CDR3 sequence is 13 residues long. CDR3 in DNA: TGTGCCAGTAGCAGGGACAGGGTCCAGCCCCAGCATTTT. It codes for CASSRDRVQPQHF.

The chain employs TRBV11-2 and TRBJ2-5, with 10 bases matching TRBD1. CDR1 SGHAT and CDR2 FQNNGV come from the germline V gene. V was clipped by 0 bases and J by 2 bases; unmatched bases: 6. This CDR3 is 17 amino acids long. The chain's CDR3 is CASSLDIGQGGQETQYF. CDR3 sequence (DNA): TGTGCCAGCAGCTTAGATATCGGACAGGGGGGACAAGAGACCCAGTACTTC. The whole variable domain, remainder taken from reference TRBV11-2 and TRBJ2-5, is EAGVAQSPRYKIIEKRQSVAFWCNPISGHATLYWYQQILGQGPKLLIQFQNNGVVDDSQLPKDRFSAERLKGVDSTLKIQPAKLEDSAVYLCASSLDIGQGGQETQYFGPGTRLLVL.